Presented here are 20 T cell receptor beta chains from one specimen sequenced in a study of CD8+ T cells in alopecia areata. The treatment denotes: oral pan-JAK inhibitor, 5-10 mg twice daily. Investigators isolated RNA and reverse transcribed it into cDNA to act as the sequencing template. Profiled with immunoSEQ multiplex PCR; TCRdb holds only in-frame clones, not every one. The sample yields about 160,000 clones, about three fifths seen once. The starting material was CD4+ T cells sorted from blood, obtained at week 4, from a patient treated with tofacitinib. These receptors all stem from a human donor with alopecia areata.

Here the CDR3 reads CASSELSGGYGKLFF. The CDR3 DNA sequence: TGTGCCAGCAGTGAACTGTCAGGGGGATACGGAAAACTGTTTTTT. The rearrangement joins TRBV2 to TRBJ1-4, with 7 bases lining up with TRBD1. The CDR3 consists of 15 residues. Germline-derived CDR1 and CDR2 are SNHLY and FYNNEI. V was clipped by 2 bases and J by 10 bases; unmatched bases: 10.

The rearrangement joins TRBV30 to TRBJ2-5, with D unresolved. Trimming left V 1 base short and J 1 base short, with 7 bases between. The CDR3 totals 13 residues. Germline V gene sequence: CDR1 GTSNPN, CDR2 SVGIG (reference sequence). In DNA form, the CDR3 reads TGTGCCTGGAGTGGGGGATTCCAAGAGACCCAGTACTTC. Protein: CAWSGGFQETQYF.

The CDR3 DNA is TGCGCCAGCAGCTCGATTACAGGGGACCTAGACACTGAAGCTTTCTTT. It encodes CASSSITGDLDTEAFF. This chain links TRBV5-1 with TRBJ1-1; 7 nucleotides line up with TRBD1. V lost 3 bases to trimming and J lost 3 bases; unmatched junction nucleotides: 11. Germline V gene lookup returns CDR1 SGHRS and CDR2 YFSETQ. This CDR3 comprises 16 residues. Full variable domain (rest looked up from reference TRBV5-1 and TRBJ1-1): KAGVTQTPRYLIKTRGQQVTLSCSPISGHRSVSWYQQTPGQGLQFLFEYFSETQRNKGNFPGRFSGRQFSNSRSEMNVSTLELGDSALYLCASSSITGDLDTEAFFGQGTRLTVV.

This rearrangement joins TRBV30 to TRBJ2-7; possible D gene TRBD1, 6 bases. The V end lost 2 bases, the J end lost 0 bases, and 8 bases lay between the germline ends. The germline CDR1 and CDR2 sequences are GTSNPN and SVGIG (reference sequence). This CDR3 is built from 13 residues. CDR3 loop: CAWSWTVSYEQYF. CDR3 nucleotides: TGTGCCTGGAGTTGGACAGTCTCCTACGAGCAGTACTTC. Looking up the rest from reference TRBV30 and TRBJ2-7 gives the full variable domain: SQTIHQWPATLVQPVGSPLSLECTVEGTSNPNLYWYRQAAGRGLQLLFYSVGIGQISSEVPQNLSASRPQDRQFILSSKKLLLSDSGFYLCAWSWTVSYEQYFGPGTRLTVT.

The chain combines TRBV18 with TRBJ2-5; 7 bases agree with TRBD1. Per germline, CDR1 KGHSH and CDR2 LQKENI. The CDR3 loop spans 13 amino acids. V shed 3 bases and J 9 bases; nucleotides not matched to a gene: 7. In DNA, the CDR3 is TGTGCCAGCTCACCCGAACAGGGGATTGCCCAGTACTTC. Protein product: CASSPEQGIAQYF.

The V and J genes are TRBV29-1 and TRBJ2-7, with D perhaps matching TRBD1 or TRBD2 (5 bases each). The V end lost 2 bases, the J end lost 2 bases, and 10 bases lay between the germline ends. The length of the CDR3 is 13 residues. Germline CDR1 is SQVTM and CDR2 is ANQGSEA. The CDR3 is CSVEIGTAYEQYF. For the CDR3, the DNA is TGCAGCGTTGAAATCGGGACCGCCTACGAGCAGTACTTC.

V is TRBV29-1 and J is TRBJ2-5, with 10 bases matching TRBD2. The V and J ends lost 6 bases and 0 bases, in that order; junction bases with no gene match: 10. The length of the CDR3 is 16 residues. From germline, CDR1 is SQVTM and CDR2 ANQGSEA. CDR3 in DNA: TGCAGCGTCAAGGCGGCTAGCGGGGGAAACCAAGAGACCCAGTACTTC. Translation: CSVKAASGGNQETQYF.

The J gene is TRBJ1-2, the V gene TRBV29-1; D is uncertain. Trimming removed 1 base from V and 4 bases from J, with 10 bases in between. Germline CDR1 is SQVTM and CDR2 is ANQGSEA. The CDR3 has 13 residues. Here the CDR3 reads CSVEGPILYGYTF. The CDR3 DNA follows: TGCAGCGTTGAAGGTCCCATCCTCTATGGCTACACCTTC.

There are a few counts of this clone. The chain employs TRBV5-6 and TRBJ2-7; D gene uncertain. CDR1 is SGHDT and CDR2 is YYEEEE in the germline V gene. CDR3 size: 12 residues. With 1 base removed from V and 1 base from J, the gap between germline ends came to 3 bases. The CDR3 sequence: CASSLTSYEQYF. DNA of the CDR3: TGTGCCAGCAGCTTGACTTCCTACGAGCAGTACTTC. The whole variable domain, remainder taken from reference TRBV5-6 and TRBJ2-7, is DAGVTQSPTHLIKTRGQQVTLRCSPKSGHDTVSWYQQALGQGPQFIFQYYEEEERQRGNFPDRFSGHQFPNYSSELNVNALLLGDSALYLCASSLTSYEQYFGPGTRLTVT.

This clone was found once. This sequence joins TRBV29-1 and TRBJ2-1; tentatively, D is TRBD1 or TRBD2 (5 bases each). CDR1 SQVTM and CDR2 ANQGSEA come from the germline V gene. V was shortened by 6 bases and J by 6 bases, with 18 bases between the two germline ends. The CDR3 contains 14 residues. CDR3 in DNA: TGCAGCGTCTCCCGGGACCAAATGTCCAATGAGCAGTTCTTC. Residues: CSVSRDQMSNEQFF.

The rearrangement links TRBV27 to TRBJ1-1; TRBD1 matches at 9 bases. After removal of 4 bases from V and 1 base from J, the junction contained 10 bases not matched to a gene. The CDR3 is 17 residues long. CDR1 MNHEY and CDR2 SMNVEV come from the germline V gene (reference sequence). The CDR3: CASSSLHSDRGNTEAFF. DNA of the CDR3: TGTGCCAGCAGTTCCTTACATTCGGACAGGGGGAACACTGAAGCTTTCTTT.

V gene TRBV5-1 combines with J gene TRBJ2-2; no clear D. Trimming removed 4 bases at V and 4 bases at J, with 11 bases between. CDR3 length equals 14 residues. Germline-derived CDR1 and CDR2 are SGHRS and YFSETQ. Here the CDR3 DNA reads TGCGCCAGCAGCCGTTGGACGAGCACCGGGGAGCTGTTTTTT. It yields the protein CASSRWTSTGELFF.

This clone was seen just once. The chain uses TRBV30 and TRBJ2-5, with 12 positions matching TRBD1. V lost 5 bases and J lost 5; bases outside the gene matches: 6. The CDR3 runs to 14 residues. The V gene's germline CDR1 is GTSNPN and CDR2 SVGIG (reference sequence). CDR3 residues: CAWWDRGRRETQYF. The CDR3 DNA is TGTGCCTGGTGGGACAGGGGGCGCCGGGAGACCCAGTACTTC.

This clone was detected only a few times. This chain links TRBV11-2 with TRBJ2-3; D remains unclear. This CDR3 is 13 amino acids long. CDR1 SGHAT and CDR2 FQNNGV come from the germline V gene. V was pared by 3 bases and J by 5 bases, with 9 bases between. In nucleotides, the CDR3 is TGTGCCAGCAGCTTGCCCCCAGGAGATACGCAGTATTTT. Amino acid sequence: CASSLPPGDTQYF. The entire variable domain, with the rest obtained from reference TRBV11-2 and TRBJ2-3, is as follows: EAGVAQSPRYKIIEKRQSVAFWCNPISGHATLYWYQQILGQGPKLLIQFQNNGVVDDSQLPKDRFSAERLKGVDSTLKIQPAKLEDSAVYLCASSLPPGDTQYFGPGTRLTVL.

This clone was seen only a few times. The CDR3 region is CASSEGLARYNEQFF. CDR3 nucleotides: TGTGCCAGCAGTGAAGGGTTGGCCAGATACAATGAGCAGTTCTTC. The chain is built from TRBV2 and TRBJ2-1; the D is unclear. In germline, CDR1 is SNHLY, CDR2 FYNNEI. The CDR3 loop spans 15 amino acids. V was clipped by 1 base and J by 4 bases, with 11 bases between them.

The chain links TRBV6-6 to TRBJ2-6, with D unresolved. Trimming shortened V by 6 bases and J by 0 bases, and 9 bases separated the two germline ends. CDR3 length equals 15 residues. Germline V gene data show CDR1 as MNHNY and CDR2 as SVGAGI (reference sequence). The CDR3: CASRLSSSGANVLTF. DNA of the CDR3: TGTGCCAGCAGGCTTTCCAGCTCTGGGGCCAACGTCCTGACTTTC.

A note on this clone: A junction end diverges from the germline sequence, so it may reflect a read error. This chain links TRBV7-2 with TRBJ2-5; weak D call: TRBD1 (6 bases). This CDR3 region has 14 residues. CDR1 is SGHTA, CDR2 FQGNSA, per germline. The CDR3 nucleotides are TGTGCCAGCAGCTTTAATACGGGACAACAGTACCTCCACTTC. It is translated as CASSFNTGQQYLHF.

The rearrangement uses TRBV7-9 and TRBJ2-5, with TRBD1 as a possible D gene (5 bases). CDR3 length equals 13 residues. CDR1 is SEHNR, CDR2 FQNEAQ, per germline (reference sequence). V was cut by 0 bases and J by 5 bases, with 7 bases left in between. CDR3 in amino acids: CASSLAGVETQYF. The CDR3, as DNA: TGTGCCAGCAGCTTAGCAGGGGTGGAGACCCAGTACTTC.

This clone was seen a handful of times. J is TRBJ2-1 and V is TRBV29-1, with TRBD2 matching 14 bases. From germline, CDR1 is SQVTM and CDR2 ANQGSEA. The CDR3 runs 16 residues. Trimming cost V 6 bases and J 1 base; bases outside gene matches: 5. The DNA of the CDR3 is TGCAGCGTGGTAGGACTAGCGGGGGGATCCTACAATGAGCAGTTCTTC. Its translation is CSVVGLAGGSYNEQFF.

This clone turned up a few times. This chain uses TRBV30 with TRBJ2-1, with 7 bases that match TRBD1. This CDR3 has 12 amino acids. Germline CDR1 and CDR2: GTSNPN and SVGIG (reference sequence). The ends lost 2 bases at V and 12 bases at J; junction bases unmatched: 7. CDR3 region: CAWSFIQGTQFF. The DNA of the CDR3 is TGTGCCTGGAGTTTTATACAGGGGACGCAGTTCTTC. Variable domain in full (rest from reference TRBV30 and TRBJ2-1): SQTIHQWPATLVQPVGSPLSLECTVEGTSNPNLYWYRQAAGRGLQLLFYSVGIGQISSEVPQNLSASRPQDRQFILSSKKLLLSDSGFYLCAWSFIQGTQFFGPGTRLTVL.